The 15 T cell receptor beta chains in this list originate from one sample, sequenced in a study of blood T cell repertoires in COVID-19. Assay: immunoSEQ multiplex PCR; the TCRdb copy retains only in-frame clones and omits some. The sample contains around 65,000 clones, about 85% of which appear only once. Input material: peripheral blood. Receptors were obtained from a man between 70 and 80 years old with acute or convalescent COVID-19.

CDR3 amino acids: CASRDLIEAFF. The CDR3 nucleotides are TGTGCCAGCAGGGACTTAATTGAAGCTTTCTTT. The V gene is TRBV2, the J gene TRBJ1-1; D is unclear. Germline CDR1 SNHLY, CDR2 FYNNEI. The CDR3 consists of 11 residues. V lost 6 bases, J lost 7 bases, and 9 bases lay in between. Full variable domain (missing parts from reference TRBV2 and TRBJ1-1): EPEVTQTPSHQVTQMGQEVILRCVPISNHLYFYWYRQILGQKVEFLVSFYNNEISEKSEIFDDQFSVERPDGSNFTLKIRSTKLEDSAMYFCASRDLIEAFFGQGTRLTVV.

The CDR3 DNA is TGCGCCAGCAGCACGAGCTCCTACAATGAGCAGTTCTTC. This sequence encodes CASSTSSYNEQFF. The chain has TRBV10-1 and TRBJ2-1; D call uncertain. This CDR3 has 13 amino acids. The germline V and J ends were trimmed by 6 bases and 0 bases, with 6 bases remaining between them. Germline loops: CDR1 WNHNN, CDR2 SYGVQD (reference sequence).

This rearrangement joins TRBV18 to TRBJ1-1, with D unresolved. CDR1 and CDR2 from the germline V gene are KGHSH and LQKENI. This CDR3 has 11 amino acids. The germline V and J ends were trimmed by 6 bases and 5 bases, with 7 bases remaining between them. CDR3 nucleotides: TGTGCCAGCTCGGACTTGACTGAAGCTTTCTTT. Translation gives CASSDLTEAFF.

This clone was seen only a few times. This chain links TRBV19 with TRBJ1-6, with a weak D call TRBD1 (5 bases). Deletions cut 10 bases from V and 6 bases from J, with 16 bases between. Germline CDR1 LNHDA, CDR2 SQIVND (reference sequence). The CDR3 consists of 14 residues. The CDR3 coding sequence is TGTGCCACCCGTCAGGGTCCTATTAATTCACCCCTCCACTTT. Encoded protein: CATRQGPINSPLHF.

The chain joins TRBV2 to TRBJ2-7; a weak D match, TRBD1 (5 bases). Germline CDR1 and CDR2: SNHLY and FYNNEI. This CDR3 is built from 15 residues. The V end lost 0 bases, the J end lost 2 bases, and 11 bases lay between the germline ends. The CDR3 sequence: CASSEAGVRAYEQYF. CDR3 coding DNA: TGTGCCAGCAGTGAAGCAGGGGTGAGAGCCTACGAGCAGTACTTC. Full variable domain (missing parts from reference TRBV2 and TRBJ2-7): EPEVTQTPSHQVTQMGQEVILRCVPISNHLYFYWYRQILGQKVEFLVSFYNNEISEKSEIFDDQFSVERPDGSNFTLKIRSTKLEDSAMYFCASSEAGVRAYEQYFGPGTRLTVT.

The chain employs TRBV11-3 and TRBJ2-3; 16 bases line up with TRBD2. CDR1 and CDR2 (germline): SGHNT, YENEEA. The ends lost 1 base at V and 3 bases at J; junction bases unmatched: 7. The CDR3 contains 19 residues. The CDR3 region has the DNA TGTGCCAGCAGCTTAGGAGGGACTAGCGGGGGGGACGAGACAGATACGCAGTATTTT. It codes for CASSLGGTSGGDETDTQYF.

This rearrangement joins TRBV19 to TRBJ2-3; 12 nucleotides agree with TRBD1. The CDR3 has 16 amino acids. The germline V gene has CDR1 LNHDA and CDR2 SQIVND (reference sequence). The V and J ends lost 6 bases and 5 bases, in that order; junction bases with no gene match: 9. The CDR3 nucleotides read TGTGCCAGTAGGGACCCGGGACAGGGGGCAGGAGATACGCAGTATTTT. Translation: CASRDPGQGAGDTQYF.

This clone was seen a handful of times. This chain links TRBV27 with TRBJ1-2; D is perhaps TRBD1 (5 bases). CDR3 size: 12 residues. Looked up from germline, CDR1 is MNHEY and CDR2 is SMNVEV (reference sequence). V gave up 3 bases and J gave up 6 bases, with 8 bases separating them. The CDR3, as DNA: TGTGCCAGCAGTTTTCCGGGGGATGGCTACACCTTC. Protein sequence: CASSFPGDGYTF.

The genes are TRBV7-9 and TRBJ1-4; tentative D call: TRBD1 (5 bases). CDR3 size: 14 residues. Trimming removed 4 bases at V and 5 bases at J, with 11 bases between. Germline V lookup: CDR1 SEHNR, CDR2 FQNEAQ (reference sequence). The CDR3 DNA reads as TGTGCCAGCAGCTCCATAAGGGGAAATGAAAAACTGTTTTTT. Its translation is CASSSIRGNEKLFF.

The genes are TRBV5-1 and TRBJ2-7; 8 bases map to TRBD1. This CDR3 is built from 16 residues. Trimming took 0 bases from V and 1 from J; bases not matched to a gene: 6. Germline V gene data show CDR1 as SGHRS and CDR2 as YFSETQ. The CDR3 region has the DNA TGCGCCAGCAGCTTGGTACCGAGGACAGGGTCCTACGAGCAGTACTTC. Translation gives CASSLVPRTGSYEQYF.

This clone was counted once. V gene TRBV2 combines with J gene TRBJ2-7; 7 bases are a match to TRBD1. Germline CDR1 is SNHLY and CDR2 is FYNNEI. V gave up 5 bases and J gave up 0 bases; unmatched junction bases: 4. The CDR3 is made up of 14 amino acids. The chain's CDR3 is CASSKDRSSYEQYF. The CDR3 nucleotides are TGTGCCAGCAGTAAGGACAGGAGCTCCTACGAGCAGTACTTC.

The sample holds a few counts of this clone. The chain combines TRBV3-1 (or the pseudogene TRBV3-2) with TRBJ1-4; the D is unclear. Germline loops: CDR1 LGHDT, CDR2 YNNKEL (reference sequence). This CDR3 is 15 amino acids long. V was clipped by 4 bases and J by 12 bases, with 21 bases between them. CDR3 amino acids: CASSPWQPSAEELFF. CDR3 coding DNA: TGTGCCAGCAGCCCTTGGCAGCCCTCCGCCGAGGAACTGTTTTTT.

The chain carries TRBV11-3 and TRBJ2-5, with 7 bases lining up with TRBD2. The V gene's germline CDR1 is SGHNT and CDR2 YENEEA. The trim removed 0 bases at V and 5 bases at J, leaving 0 bases unmatched. The CDR3 runs 13 residues. CDR3: CASSLEAGETQYF. The DNA for the CDR3 is TGTGCCAGCAGCTTAGAAGCGGGGGAGACCCAGTACTTC.

The chain carries TRBV7-2 and TRBJ1-2; D remains ambiguous. The CDR3 consists of 14 residues. The germline V gene has CDR1 SGHTA and CDR2 FQGNSA. Deletions cut 1 base from V and 0 bases from J, with 6 bases between. The CDR3 DNA follows: TGTGCCAGCAGCTTAGGGGGAGCTAACTATGGCTACACCTTC. This encodes CASSLGGANYGYTF.

Written as DNA, the CDR3 is TGTGCCAGCAGCTTAAGGACTGCCGGAGGAGAGACCCAGTACTTC. Encoded protein: CASSLRTAGGETQYF. V usage is TRBV3-1 (or the pseudogene TRBV3-2) and J usage is TRBJ2-5; TRBD2 is a possible D gene (5 bases). Looked up from germline, CDR1 is LGHDT and CDR2 is YNNKEL (reference sequence). V was trimmed by 5 bases and J by 4 bases, leaving 17 bases between them. The CDR3 runs to 15 residues.